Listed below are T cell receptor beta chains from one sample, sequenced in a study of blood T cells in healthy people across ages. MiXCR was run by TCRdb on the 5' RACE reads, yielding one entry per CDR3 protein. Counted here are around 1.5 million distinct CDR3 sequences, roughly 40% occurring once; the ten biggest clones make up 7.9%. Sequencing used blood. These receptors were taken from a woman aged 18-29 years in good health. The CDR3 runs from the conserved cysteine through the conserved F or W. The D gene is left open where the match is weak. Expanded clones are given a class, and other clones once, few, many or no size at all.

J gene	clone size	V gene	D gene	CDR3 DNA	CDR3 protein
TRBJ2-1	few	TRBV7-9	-	TGTGCCAGCAGCTTAGCGGGCGGCGTCATCTACAATGAGCAGTTCTTC	CASSLAGGVIYNEQFF
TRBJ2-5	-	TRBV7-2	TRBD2	TGTGCCAGCAACTTAAGGGGGACTAGCGCCTTCCTCGAGGAGACCCAGTACTTC	CASNLRGTSAFLEETQYF
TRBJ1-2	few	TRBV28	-	TGTGCCAGCAGTCTAACCGAGCAGGCCTATGGCTACACCTTC	CASSLTEQAYGYTF
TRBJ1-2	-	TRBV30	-	TGTGCCTGGAGATCGGGGGCCGGCTATGGCTACACCTTC	CAWRSGAGYGYTF
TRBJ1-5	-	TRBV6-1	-	TGTGCCAGCAGTGACGAGGGAAGCGGTCAGCCCCAGCATTTT	CASSDEGSGQPQHF
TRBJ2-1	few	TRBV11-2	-	TGTGCCAGCGGGGGGAGAGGAAACAATGAGCAGTTCTTC	CASGGRGNNEQFF
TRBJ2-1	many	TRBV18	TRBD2	TGTGCCAGCAGTCCGACTAGCGGGAGTTCCTACAATGAGCAGTTCTTC	CASSPTSGSSYNEQFF
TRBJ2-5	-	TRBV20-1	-	TGCAGTGCTAGAGGGGGCGGCAGGTCACAAGAGACCCAGTACTTC	CSARGGGRSQETQYF
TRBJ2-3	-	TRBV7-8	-	TGTGCCAGCAGAGGGGGACTCACAAACACAGATACGCAGTATTTT	CASRGGLTNTDTQYF
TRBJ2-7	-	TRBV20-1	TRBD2	TGCAGTGCTAGAACCTCCAGCGGGAGGTCCTACTACAATGAGCAGTACTTC	CSARTSSGRSYYNEQYF
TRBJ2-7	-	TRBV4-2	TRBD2	TGTGCCAGCTGCTTAGCGGGGGGCTACGAGCAGTACTTC	CASCLAGGYEQYF
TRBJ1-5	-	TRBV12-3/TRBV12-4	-	TGTGCCATCGGGGCTGGCTCCAATCAGCCCCAGCATTTT	CAIGAGSNQPQHF
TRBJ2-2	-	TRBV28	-	TGTGCCAGCAGTCTGGAGGGGCTGGCGGCGTCGAACACCGGGGAGCTGTTTTTT	CASSLEGLAASNTGELFF
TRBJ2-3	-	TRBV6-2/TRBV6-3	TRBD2	TGTGCCAGCTTTAGGGGCGGGGGAGGAGATACGCAGTATTTT	CASFRGGGGDTQYF
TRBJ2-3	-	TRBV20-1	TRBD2	TGCAGTGCCCACCGGAGCGGGGGTCCCACAGATACGCAGTATTTT	CSAHRSGGPTDTQYF
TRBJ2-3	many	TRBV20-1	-	TGCAGTGCTCTTACTAGCACAGATACGCAGTATTTT	CSALTSTDTQYF
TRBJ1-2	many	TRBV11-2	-	TGTGCCAGCAGCCGGGGGGCAGGGACTAACTATGGCTACACCTTC	CASSRGAGTNYGYTF
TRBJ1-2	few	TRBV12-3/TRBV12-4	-	TGTGCCAGCAGTCCACTCCGTGTGGGTGGTGGCTACACCTTC	CASSPLRVGGGYTF